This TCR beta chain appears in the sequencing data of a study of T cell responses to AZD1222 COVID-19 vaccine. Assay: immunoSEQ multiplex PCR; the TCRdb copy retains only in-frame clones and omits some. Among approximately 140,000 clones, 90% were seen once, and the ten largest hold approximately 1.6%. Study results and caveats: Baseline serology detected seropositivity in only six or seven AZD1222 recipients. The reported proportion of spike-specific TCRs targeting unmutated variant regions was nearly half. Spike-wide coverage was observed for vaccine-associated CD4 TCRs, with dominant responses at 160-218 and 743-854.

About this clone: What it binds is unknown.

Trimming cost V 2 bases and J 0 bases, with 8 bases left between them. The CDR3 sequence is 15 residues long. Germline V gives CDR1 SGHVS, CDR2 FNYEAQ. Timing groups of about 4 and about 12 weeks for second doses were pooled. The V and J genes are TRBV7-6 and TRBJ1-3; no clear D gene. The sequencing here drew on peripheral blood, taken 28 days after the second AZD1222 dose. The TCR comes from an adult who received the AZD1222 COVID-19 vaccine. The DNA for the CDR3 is TGTGCCAGCAGCTTAACCTGGGGCTCTGGAAACACCATATATTTT. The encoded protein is CASSLTWGSGNTIYF.